Listed below are T cell receptor beta chains from one sample, sequenced in a study of blood T cell repertoires in COVID-19. This table comes from immunoSEQ multiplex PCR, and its TCRdb copy is limited to in-frame clones, with some not included. Seen here are about 190,000 clones, approximately 86% observed once, and the top ten hold less than 1.5%. Source material: peripheral blood. The receptors shown here come from a young man with acute or convalescent COVID-19. CDR3s include the opening cysteine and the closing phenylalanine or tryptophan. A D gene is named only where the DNA matches it firmly. Where a row states a size, it is once, few, many or the class of an expanded clone; other rows omit it.

clone size	J gene	D gene	V gene	CDR3 protein	CDR3 DNA
once	TRBJ2-3	.	TRBV19	CASSIPRDGASTDTQYF	TGTGCCAGTAGTATCCCCCGCGATGGTGCTAGCACAGATACGCAGTATTTT
.	TRBJ2-3	TRBD2	TRBV10-3	CAISEPGTSSDTQYF	TGTGCCATCAGTGAGCCCGGGACTAGTTCAGATACGCAGTATTTT
.	TRBJ1-2	.	TRBV19	CASSNREKTQLGYTF	TGTGCCAGTAGTAATCGGGAAAAGACCCAACTTGGCTACACCTTC
once	TRBJ2-5	TRBD2	TRBV9	CASSVGGSGSGEETQYF	TGTGCCAGCAGCGTAGGAGGTAGCGGGAGCGGAGAAGAGACCCAGTACTTC
.	TRBJ2-1	TRBD1	TRBV12-3/TRBV12-4	CASSPTPDRARFF	TGTGCCAGCAGCCCCACCCCCGACAGGGCTCGGTTCTTC
.	TRBJ2-7	TRBD2	TRBV28	CASTTTRLAGGKSYEQYF	TGTGCCAGCACAACAACCAGGCTAGCGGGGGGAAAATCCTACGAGCAGTACTTC
.	TRBJ1-1	.	TRBV11-2	CASSLGQGTTEAFF	TGTGCCAGCAGCTTAGGGCAGGGGACCACTGAAGCTTTCTTT
.	TRBJ2-7	.	TRBV27	CASSLAPGGSSYEQYF	TGTGCCAGCAGTTTAGCTCCGGGTGGGAGCTCCTACGAGCAGTACTTC
few	TRBJ1-3	.	TRBV15	CATSIPGGGNTIYF	TGTGCCACCAGCATACCCGGAGGGGGAAACACCATATATTTT
.	TRBJ1-6	.	TRBV21-1	CASSKNGPGRGSYNSPLHF	TGTGCCAGCAGCAAAAATGGCCCTGGGAGGGGTTCCTATAATTCACCCCTCCACTTT
.	TRBJ2-2	.	TRBV2	CASSEARRSGELFF	TGTGCCAGCAGTGAAGCGCGGAGGTCCGGGGAGCTGTTTTTT
.	TRBJ1-2	.	TRBV19	CASKDKSLQNYGYTF	TGTGCCAGTAAAGACAAATCGCTGCAGAACTATGGCTACACCTTC
.	TRBJ2-6	.	TRBV5-1	CASSMTVNSGANVLTF	TGCGCCAGCAGCATGACAGTAAACTCTGGGGCCAACGTCCTGACTTTC
.	TRBJ1-5	.	TRBV28	CASRPTVDFRPQHF	TGTGCCAGCAGACCGACCGTCGACTTTAGGCCCCAGCATTTT
.	TRBJ1-4	.	TRBV7-9	CASSSGKANEKLFF	TGTGCCAGCAGCTCAGGGAAGGCTAATGAAAAACTGTTTTTT
.	TRBJ2-5	.	TRBV5-1	CASSLTRETQYF	TGCGCCAGCAGCTTGACGAGGGAGACCCAGTACTTC
.	TRBJ2-7	.	TRBV5-5	CASSLVREYEQYF	TGTGCCAGCAGCTTGGTTAGGGAGTACGAGCAGTACTTC
.	TRBJ1-5	TRBD1	TRBV4-2	CASSQERTGSNQPQHF	TGTGCCAGCAGCCAAGAGAGGACAGGGAGCAATCAGCCCCAGCATTTT
.	TRBJ1-2	TRBD1	TRBV6-2/TRBV6-3	CASSLGQDYGYTF	TGTGCCAGCAGTTTGGGACAGGATTATGGCTACACCTTC
.	TRBJ1-2	.	TRBV30	CAWSVHNYGYTF	TGTGCCTGGAGTGTACATAACTATGGCTACACCTTC
.	TRBJ2-2	.	TRBV5-1	CASSLVSGLTGELFF	TGCGCCAGCAGCTTGGTTAGCGGTTTGACCGGGGAGCTGTTTTTT
once	TRBJ1-2	.	TRBV28	CASSTVQGNGYTF	TGTGCCAGCAGTACCGTACAGGGAAATGGCTACACCTTC
.	TRBJ2-3	TRBD2	TRBV9	CASSPTGGGDTQYF	TGTGCCAGCAGCCCGACGGGAGGAGGGGATACGCAGTATTTT
.	TRBJ1-5	.	TRBV6-5	CATAGGIGQPQHF	TGTGCTACAGCTGGGGGGATTGGGCAGCCCCAGCATTTT
.	TRBJ2-3	.	TRBV19	CASRPGTRHTQYF	TGTGCCAGTAGACCCGGTACTAGACATACGCAGTATTTT
.	TRBJ2-1	.	TRBV27	CASSLLSAHNNNEQFF	TGTGCCAGCAGTTTATTGTCCGCACATAACAACAATGAGCAGTTCTTC
.	TRBJ2-3	.	TRBV15	CATSRDRGSDTQYF	TGTGCCACCAGCAGAGATAGAGGGTCAGATACGCAGTATTTT
.	TRBJ2-3	TRBD2	TRBV7-2	CASSPLAGPGYTDTQYF	TGTGCCAGCAGCCCACTAGCGGGGCCGGGATACACAGATACGCAGTATTTT
.	TRBJ2-2	.	TRBV27	CASSKGTSNTGELFF	TGTGCCAGCAGCAAGGGGACTTCGAACACCGGGGAGCTGTTTTTT
.	TRBJ1-4	TRBD1	TRBV9	CASSGGDRGATNEKLFF	TGTGCCAGCAGCGGAGGGGACAGGGGGGCTACTAATGAAAAACTGTTTTTT
once	TRBJ1-4	.	TRBV2	CASSEVSSNEKLFF	TGTGCCAGCAGTGAAGTTAGCTCTAATGAAAAACTGTTTTTT
few	TRBJ1-1	TRBD1	TRBV5-1	CASSLPKSGGLNTEAFF	TGCGCCAGCAGCTTGCCGAAGTCAGGGGGCCTGAACACTGAAGCTTTCTTT